These 18 T cell receptor beta chains were all obtained from the same sample, sequenced in a study of blood T cell repertoires in COVID-19. Sequenced by immunoSEQ multiplex PCR; TCRdb stores in-frame clones only, minus some. The data contain roughly 250,000 clones, 88% of them singletons. Sequencing used PBMCs or T cells enriched from blood (not recorded which). Receptors originate from a woman between 50 and 59 years old who had recovered from COVID-19.

This clone was seen a few times. The genes are TRBV25-1 and TRBJ1-1; D call uncertain. The CDR3 is 14 residues long. V was cut by 7 bases and J by 0 bases, with 12 bases left in between. Germline-derived CDR1 and CDR2 are MGHDK and SYGVNS. The CDR3 DNA sequence: TGTGCCAGCACCCCTGGGCCTATGAACACTGAAGCTTTCTTT. Amino acids: CASTPGPMNTEAFF.

This CDR3 is CASSASGWGSNQPQHF. The DNA of the CDR3 is TGTGCCAGCAGTGCCTCAGGGTGGGGAAGCAATCAGCCCCAGCATTTT. J is TRBJ1-5 and V is TRBV2, with TRBD1 as a possible D gene (5 bases). CDR1 SNHLY and CDR2 FYNNEI come from the germline V gene. The CDR3 is 16 amino acids. V lost 4 bases to trimming and J lost 1 base, with 14 bases between them.

This chain connects TRBV7-8 to TRBJ1-1; D is possibly TRBD1 (6 bases). Germline-derived CDR1 and CDR2 are SGHVS and FQNEAQ. This CDR3 region has 15 residues. Trimming cost V 4 bases and J 0 bases, with 12 bases left between them. The DNA for the CDR3 is TGTGCCAGCAGCTCCCCGGGACACATGAACACTGAAGCTTTCTTT. This gives the protein CASSSPGHMNTEAFF.

The chain combines TRBV19 with TRBJ1-5, with D hard to call. The CDR3 runs 12 residues. Trimming stripped 5 bases from V and 7 bases from J, with 9 bases between. Germline values: CDR1 LNHDA, CDR2 SQIVND (reference sequence). CDR3 protein: CASSLQRQPQHF. CDR3 DNA sequence: TGTGCCAGTAGTCTTCAGCGGCAGCCCCAGCATTTT.

The chain carries TRBV28 and TRBJ1-2; maybe TRBD1 (6 bases). Per germline, CDR1 MDHEN and CDR2 SYDVKM. This CDR3 has 17 residues. Between the trimmed V and J ends, which lost 2 bases and 1 base, there was a span of 17 bases. The CDR3 region is CASSLPPPTGYNYGYTF. DNA of the CDR3: TGTGCCAGCAGTTTACCACCCCCGACAGGATATAACTATGGCTACACCTTC.

The chain links TRBV4-2 to TRBJ2-7; TRBD2 aligns across 7 bases. CDR1 and CDR2 (germline): LGHNA, YNFKEQ. This CDR3 is 18 amino acids long. The V gene end was trimmed by 0 bases and the J gene end by 2 bases; junction bases not matched to a gene: 13. The CDR3 DNA reads as TGTGCCAGCAGCCAAGATATTTCGGCGGGAGCCATTACCTACGAGCAGTACTTC. It encodes CASSQDISAGAITYEQYF.

CDR3 sequence (DNA): TGTGCCAGCACGGCAGCGCGAAATGACCTCCACTTT. It yields the protein CASTAARNDLHF. This chain uses TRBV28 with TRBJ1-6; D gene unclear. CDR3 size: 12 residues. The V gene's germline CDR1 is MDHEN and CDR2 SYDVKM. Trimming stripped 7 bases from V and 15 bases from J, with 16 bases between.

The chain is built from TRBV6-2 or TRBV6-3 and TRBJ2-3; TRBD2 matches 12 bases. Trimming cost V 2 bases and J 3 bases; bases outside gene matches: 3. Germline loops: CDR1 MNHEY, CDR2 SVGEGT. The CDR3 sequence is 16 residues long. CDR3 protein: CASSYLAGGRTDTQYF. The CDR3 nucleotides read TGTGCCAGCAGTTACCTAGCGGGAGGGAGGACAGATACGCAGTATTTT.

The rearrangement joins TRBV11-2 to TRBJ2-3, with 7 positions matching TRBD2. The junction had 9 bases not matched to a gene; V was cut back by 1 base and J by 2 bases. This CDR3 is built from 17 residues. The germline CDR1 and CDR2 sequences are SGHAT and FQNNGV. Written as DNA, the CDR3 is TGTGCCAGCAGCTTAGTCGGGGTAGCGGGCATCACAGATACGCAGTATTTT. Translated, it gives CASSLVGVAGITDTQYF.

This chain uses TRBV5-6 with TRBJ1-4, with D perhaps matching TRBD1 (6 bases). This CDR3 comprises 14 residues. The germline V and J ends were trimmed by 5 bases and 3 bases, with 11 bases remaining between them. Germline values: CDR1 SGHDT, CDR2 YYEEEE. CDR3 loop: CASRSRGSNEKLFF. The CDR3 nucleotides are TGTGCCAGCAGGAGCAGGGGTTCTAATGAAAAACTGTTTTTT.

The chain couples TRBV4-3 to TRBJ2-2; the D gene is possibly TRBD1 (6 bases). This CDR3 is 15 amino acids long. Trimming removed 2 bases from V and 4 bases from J, with 11 bases in between. The germline CDR1 and CDR2 sequences are LGHNA and YSLEER. In DNA form, the CDR3 reads TGCGCCAGCAGCCAAAACGACAGGCGCACCGGGGAGCTGTTTTTT. Translation gives CASSQNDRRTGELFF.

This clone occurred once. The V call is TRBV6-2 or TRBV6-3, the J call TRBJ2-1; a weak D match, TRBD1 (6 bases). V lost 2 bases and J lost 12, with 11 bases in between. Germline assignment: CDR1 MNHEY and CDR2 SVGEGT. This CDR3 region has 12 residues. CDR3 amino acids: CASSYPTRGQFF. CDR3 DNA sequence: TGTGCCAGCAGTTACCCCACCAGGGGGCAGTTCTTC.

This chain joins TRBV19 and TRBJ2-1; 7 nucleotides align to TRBD2. From germline, CDR1 is LNHDA and CDR2 SQIVND (reference sequence). The V gene end was trimmed by 8 bases and the J gene end by 9 bases; junction bases not matched to a gene: 19. CDR3 size: 16 residues. The CDR3 sequence is CASQKVVGEGLSEQFF. For the CDR3, the DNA is TGTGCCAGTCAGAAGGTAGTGGGGGAGGGCCTATCTGAGCAGTTCTTC. The full variable domain, in which reference TRBV19 and TRBJ2-1 provide the parts outside the CDR3, is DGGITQSPKYLFRKEGQNVTLSCEQNLNHDAMYWYRQDPGQGLRLIYYSQIVNDFQKGDIAEGYSVSREKKESFPLTVTSAQKNPTAFYLCASQKVVGEGLSEQFFGPGTRLTVL.

The chain has TRBV2 and TRBJ1-4; weak D call: TRBD1 (5 bases). The CDR3 consists of 13 residues. V was shortened by 7 bases and J by 4 bases, with 10 bases between the two germline ends. Germline V gene lookup returns CDR1 SNHLY and CDR2 FYNNEI. The CDR3 protein is CASKGRNNEKLFF. The CDR3 DNA reads TGTGCCAGCAAGGGGCGGAATAATGAAAAACTGTTTTTT.

This clone appeared once. As DNA, the CDR3 is TGTGCCAGTAGCTACTCAGGACAGCACCGCATAAACACTGAAGCTTTCTTT. This translates into CASSYSGQHRINTEAFF. The chain links TRBV19 to TRBJ1-1, with a possible D match to TRBD1 (6 bases). Per germline, CDR1 LNHDA and CDR2 SQIVND (reference sequence). The V and J ends lost 6 bases and 2 bases respectively, with 22 bases between them. This CDR3 region has 17 residues.

As concerns this clone: Because the CDR3's place on the DNA is in doubt, the DNA is left out and the CDR3 is given as listed by TCRdb. The gene calls are TRBV19 and TRBJ2-1; the table's D gene call, TRBD2, was not cross checked with the DNA. Germline V gene data show CDR1 as LNHDA and CDR2 as SQIVND (reference sequence). The CDR3 spans 16 residues, counting both ends. CDR3 loop: CASTSGGPGVRNEQFF.

This sequence joins TRBV28 and TRBJ1-2, with TRBD1 as a possible D gene (6 bases). The CDR3 spans 14 residues. The germline CDR1 and CDR2 sequences are MDHEN and SYDVKM. The V and J ends lost 2 bases and 2 bases respectively, with 9 bases between them. CDR3 loop: CASSLQGPNYGYTF. The CDR3 DNA follows: TGTGCCAGCAGTTTACAGGGGCCGAACTATGGCTACACCTTC.

The chain is built from TRBV4-1 and TRBJ1-4, with D perhaps matching TRBD1 (5 bases). Germline assignment: CDR1 MGHRA and CDR2 YSYEKL. The CDR3 contains 14 residues. Trimming pared 3 bases from V and 4 bases from J, leaving 9 bases between. The CDR3 here is CASSQPGGNEKLFF. CDR3 sequence (DNA): TGCGCCAGCAGCCAGCCGGGGGGTAATGAAAAACTGTTTTTT.